This entry is about one T cell receptor beta chain. As yet, its antigen is unknown. Clones were read by immunoSEQ multiplex PCR, and TCRdb kept only the in-frame ones, dropping some. Here the sample spans tens of thousands of clones, roughly 89% being singletons. This sample was included in a study of OX40 agonist ivuxolimab in advanced cancers. Study in general: Those treated in dose escalation had hepatocellular carcinoma, melanoma, renal cell cancer or head and neck cancer. Partial responses were achieved by three patients, of whom one had hepatocellular carcinoma and two had cutaneous melanoma. Past anti-PD-1, anti-PD-L1 or anti-CTLA-4 therapy was accepted, and approximately 37% had received some.

Germline V gene sequence: CDR1 SGHTA, CDR2 FQGNSA. The trim removed 5 bases at V and 1 base at J, leaving 6 bases unmatched. CDR3 length: 15 residues. Study-level findings and limits: In general, CD8+ T cells held more expanded clones than CD4+ did, on average.

The specimen was CD4+ or CD8+ T cells sorted from blood, collected in a trial of the OX40 agonist ivuxolimab. The origin of this receptor is an adult with an advanced solid tumor such as melanoma, head and neck, liver or kidney cancer. This chain uses TRBV7-2 with TRBJ1-2, with TRBD1 identical over 8 bases. The CDR3 loop is CASSQGQANNYGYTF. The DNA for the CDR3 is TGTGCCAGCAGCCAGGGACAGGCTAATAACTATGGCTACACCTTC.